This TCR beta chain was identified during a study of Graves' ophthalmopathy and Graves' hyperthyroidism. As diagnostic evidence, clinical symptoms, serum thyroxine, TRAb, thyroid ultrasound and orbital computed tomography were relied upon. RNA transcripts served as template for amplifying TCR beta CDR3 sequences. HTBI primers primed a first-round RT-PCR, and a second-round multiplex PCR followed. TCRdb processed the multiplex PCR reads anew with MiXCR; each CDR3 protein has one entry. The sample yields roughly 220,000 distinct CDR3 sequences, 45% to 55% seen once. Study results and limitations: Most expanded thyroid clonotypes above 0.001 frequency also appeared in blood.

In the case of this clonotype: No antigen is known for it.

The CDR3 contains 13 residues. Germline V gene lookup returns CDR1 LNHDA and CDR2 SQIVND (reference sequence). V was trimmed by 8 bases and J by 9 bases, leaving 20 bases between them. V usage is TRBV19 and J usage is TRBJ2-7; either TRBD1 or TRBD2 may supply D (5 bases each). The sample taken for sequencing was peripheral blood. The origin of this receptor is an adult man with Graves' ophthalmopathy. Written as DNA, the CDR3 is TGTGCCAGTCGTGACCGGGACCCCGATCGGCAGTACTTC. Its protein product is CASRDRDPDRQYF.